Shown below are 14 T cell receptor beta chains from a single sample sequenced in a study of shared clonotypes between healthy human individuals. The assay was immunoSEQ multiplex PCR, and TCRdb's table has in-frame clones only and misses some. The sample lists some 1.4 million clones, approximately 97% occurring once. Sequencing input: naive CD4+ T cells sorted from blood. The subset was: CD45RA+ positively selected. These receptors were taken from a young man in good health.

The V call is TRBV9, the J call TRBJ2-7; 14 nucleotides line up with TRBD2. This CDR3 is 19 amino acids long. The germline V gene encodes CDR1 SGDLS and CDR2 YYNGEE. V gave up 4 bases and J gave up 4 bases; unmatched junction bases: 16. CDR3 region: CASSSPSGTSGSEAYEQYF. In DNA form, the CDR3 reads TGTGCCAGCAGCTCCCCATCTGGGACTAGCGGGAGTGAAGCATACGAGCAGTACTTC.

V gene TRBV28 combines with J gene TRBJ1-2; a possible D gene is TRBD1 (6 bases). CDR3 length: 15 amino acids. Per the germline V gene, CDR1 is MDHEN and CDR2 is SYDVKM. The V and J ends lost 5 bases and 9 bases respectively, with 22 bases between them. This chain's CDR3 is CASSPTQTGSLSYTF. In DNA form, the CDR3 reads TGTGCCAGCAGTCCAACGCAGACAGGCTCCTTGAGCTACACCTTC.

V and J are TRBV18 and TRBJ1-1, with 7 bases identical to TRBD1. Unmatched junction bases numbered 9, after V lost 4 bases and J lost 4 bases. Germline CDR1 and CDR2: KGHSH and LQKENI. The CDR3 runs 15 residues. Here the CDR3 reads CASSQKGAGSTEAFF. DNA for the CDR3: TGTGCCAGCTCACAGAAGGGGGCGGGGAGCACTGAAGCTTTCTTT.

The CDR3 is CASSSLGQPDTQYF. CDR3 DNA: TGCGCCAGCAGCTCGCTGGGACAGCCAGATACGCAGTATTTT. The J gene is TRBJ2-3, the V gene TRBV5-1; 7 nucleotides align to TRBD1. Germline V CDR1 and CDR2: SGHRS, YFSETQ. The CDR3 length is 14 residues. Trimming at V came to 3 bases and at J to 4 bases, leaving 5 bases not matched to a gene. Complete variable domain (other parts from reference TRBV5-1 and TRBJ2-3): KAGVTQTPRYLIKTRGQQVTLSCSPISGHRSVSWYQQTPGQGLQFLFEYFSETQRNKGNFPGRFSGRQFSNSRSEMNVSTLELGDSALYLCASSSLGQPDTQYFGPGTRLTVL.

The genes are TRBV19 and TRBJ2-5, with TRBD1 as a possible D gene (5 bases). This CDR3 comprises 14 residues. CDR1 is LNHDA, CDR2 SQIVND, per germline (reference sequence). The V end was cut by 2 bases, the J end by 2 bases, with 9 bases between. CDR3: CASSIRQGQETQYF. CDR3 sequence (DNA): TGTGCCAGTAGTATAAGGCAGGGACAAGAGACCCAGTACTTC. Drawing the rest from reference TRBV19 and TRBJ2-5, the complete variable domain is DGGITQSPKYLFRKEGQNVTLSCEQNLNHDAMYWYRQDPGQGLRLIYYSQIVNDFQKGDIAEGYSVSREKKESFPLTVTSAQKNPTAFYLCASSIRQGQETQYFGPGTRLLVL.

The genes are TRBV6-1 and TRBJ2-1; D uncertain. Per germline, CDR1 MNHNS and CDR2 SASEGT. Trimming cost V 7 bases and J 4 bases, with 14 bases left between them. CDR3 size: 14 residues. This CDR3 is CASKVDEVYNEQFF. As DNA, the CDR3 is TGTGCCAGCAAAGTCGACGAGGTTTACAATGAGCAGTTCTTC.

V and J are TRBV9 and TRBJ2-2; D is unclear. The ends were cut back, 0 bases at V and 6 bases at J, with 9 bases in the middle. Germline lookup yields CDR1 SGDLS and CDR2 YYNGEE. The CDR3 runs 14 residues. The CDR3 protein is CASSVDRPSGELFF. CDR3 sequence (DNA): TGTGCCAGCAGCGTAGATAGGCCATCCGGGGAGCTGTTTTTT.

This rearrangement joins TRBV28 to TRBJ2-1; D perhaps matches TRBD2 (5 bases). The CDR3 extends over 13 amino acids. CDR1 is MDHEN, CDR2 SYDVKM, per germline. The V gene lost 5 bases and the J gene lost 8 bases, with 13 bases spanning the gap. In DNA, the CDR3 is TGTGCCAGCAGTCCCGGGGTCGTGTATGAGCAGTTCTTC. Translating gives CASSPGVVYEQFF.

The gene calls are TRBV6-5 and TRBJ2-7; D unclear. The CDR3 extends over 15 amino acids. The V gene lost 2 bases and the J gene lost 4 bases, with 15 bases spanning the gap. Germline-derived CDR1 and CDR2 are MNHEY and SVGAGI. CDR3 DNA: TGTGCCAGCAGTTACAGGTTCCCCGTACGATACGAGCAGTACTTC. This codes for CASSYRFPVRYEQYF.

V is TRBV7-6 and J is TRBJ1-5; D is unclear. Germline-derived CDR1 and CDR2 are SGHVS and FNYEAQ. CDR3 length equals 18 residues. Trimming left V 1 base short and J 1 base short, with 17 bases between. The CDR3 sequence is CASSLDPPHKASNQPQHF. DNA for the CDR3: TGTGCCAGCAGCTTAGACCCCCCACATAAGGCGAGCAATCAGCCCCAGCATTTT.

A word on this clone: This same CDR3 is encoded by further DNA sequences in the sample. The CDR3 spells CASTGRYEQYF. The CDR3 bases are TGTGCCAGCACAGGAAGATACGAGCAGTACTTC. The V and J genes are TRBV28 and TRBJ2-7, with D unresolved. The CDR3 has 11 residues. Germline V gene lookup returns CDR1 MDHEN and CDR2 SYDVKM. Trimming removed 7 bases from V and 4 bases from J, with 8 bases in between.

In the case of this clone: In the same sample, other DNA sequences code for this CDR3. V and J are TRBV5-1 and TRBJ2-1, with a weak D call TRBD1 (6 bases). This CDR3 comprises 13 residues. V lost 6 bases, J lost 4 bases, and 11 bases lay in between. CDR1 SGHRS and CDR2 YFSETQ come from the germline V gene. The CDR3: CASTRDTYNEQFF. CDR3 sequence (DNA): TGCGCCAGCACCCGGGACACTTACAATGAGCAGTTCTTC. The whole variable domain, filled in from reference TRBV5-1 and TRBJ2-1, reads KAGVTQTPRYLIKTRGQQVTLSCSPISGHRSVSWYQQTPGQGLQFLFEYFSETQRNKGNFPGRFSGRQFSNSRSEMNVSTLELGDSALYLCASTRDTYNEQFFGPGTRLTVL.

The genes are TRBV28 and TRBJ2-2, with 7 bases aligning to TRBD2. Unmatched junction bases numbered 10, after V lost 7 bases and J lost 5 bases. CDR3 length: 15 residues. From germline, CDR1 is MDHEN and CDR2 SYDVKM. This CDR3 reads CASTPLGRGTGELFF. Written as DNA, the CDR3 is TGTGCCAGCACCCCGCTTGGGAGGGGTACCGGGGAGCTGTTTTTT. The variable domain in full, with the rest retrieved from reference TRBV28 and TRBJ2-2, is DVKVTQSSRYLVKRTGEKVFLECVQDMDHENMFWYRQDPGLGLRLIYFSYDVKMKEKGDIPEGYSVSREKKERFSLILESASTNQTSMYLCASTPLGRGTGELFFGEGSRLTVL.

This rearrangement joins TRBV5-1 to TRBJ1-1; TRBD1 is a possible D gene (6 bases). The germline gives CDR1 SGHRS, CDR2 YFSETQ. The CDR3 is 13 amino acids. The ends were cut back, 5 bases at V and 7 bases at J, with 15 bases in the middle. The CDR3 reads CASRDGGPREAFF. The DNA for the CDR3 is TGCGCCAGCAGGGACGGGGGCCCCCGTGAAGCTTTCTTT.